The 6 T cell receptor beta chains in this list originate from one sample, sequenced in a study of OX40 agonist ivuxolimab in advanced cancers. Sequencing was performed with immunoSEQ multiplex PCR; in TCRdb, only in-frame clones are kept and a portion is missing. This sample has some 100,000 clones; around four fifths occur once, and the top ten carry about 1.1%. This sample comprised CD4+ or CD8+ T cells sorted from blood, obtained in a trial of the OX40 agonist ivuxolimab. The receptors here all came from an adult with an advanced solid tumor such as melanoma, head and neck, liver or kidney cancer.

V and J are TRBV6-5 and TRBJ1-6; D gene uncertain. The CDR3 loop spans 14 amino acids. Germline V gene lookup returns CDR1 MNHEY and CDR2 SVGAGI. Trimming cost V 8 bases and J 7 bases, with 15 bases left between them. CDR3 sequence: CASSRGRVNSPLHF. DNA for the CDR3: TGTGCCAGCTCTCGGGGTCGGGTGAATTCACCCCTCCACTTT.

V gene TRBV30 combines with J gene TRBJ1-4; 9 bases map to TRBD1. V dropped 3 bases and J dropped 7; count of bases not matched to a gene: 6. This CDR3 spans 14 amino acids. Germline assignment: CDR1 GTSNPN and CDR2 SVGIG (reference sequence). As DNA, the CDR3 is TGTGCCTGGAGCCCACAGGGGGCCGGTGAAAAACTGTTTTTT. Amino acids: CAWSPQGAGEKLFF.

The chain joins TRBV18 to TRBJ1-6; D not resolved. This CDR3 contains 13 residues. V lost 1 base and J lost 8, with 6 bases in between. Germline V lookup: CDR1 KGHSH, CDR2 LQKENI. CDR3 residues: CASSPRTDSPLHF. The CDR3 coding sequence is TGTGCCAGCTCACCACGCACTGATTCACCCCTCCACTTT. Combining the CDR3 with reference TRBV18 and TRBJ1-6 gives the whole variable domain NAGVMQNPRHLVRRRGQEARLRCSPMKGHSHVYWYRQLPEEGLKFMVYLQKENIIDESGMPKERFSAEFPKEGPSILRIQQVVRGDSAAYFCASSPRTDSPLHFGNGTRLTVT.

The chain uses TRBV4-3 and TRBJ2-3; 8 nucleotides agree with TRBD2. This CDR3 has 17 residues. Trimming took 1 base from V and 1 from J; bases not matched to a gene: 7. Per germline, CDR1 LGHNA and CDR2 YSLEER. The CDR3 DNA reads TGCGCCAGCAGCCAAGCCACGGGGGGGCCTGGCACAGATACGCAGTATTTT. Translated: CASSQATGGPGTDTQYF.

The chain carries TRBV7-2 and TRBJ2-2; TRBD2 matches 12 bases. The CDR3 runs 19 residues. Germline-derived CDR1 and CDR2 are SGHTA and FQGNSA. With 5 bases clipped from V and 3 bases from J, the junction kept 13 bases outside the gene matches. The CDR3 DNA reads TGTGCCAGCAGCCCCAAATCCCTAGCGGGGGGGCGGCACACCGGGGAGCTGTTTTTT. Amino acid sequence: CASSPKSLAGGRHTGELFF.

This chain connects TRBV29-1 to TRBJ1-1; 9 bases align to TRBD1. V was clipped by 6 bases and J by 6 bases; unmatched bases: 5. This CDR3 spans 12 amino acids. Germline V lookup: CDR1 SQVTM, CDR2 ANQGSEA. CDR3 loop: CSVDRGGAEAFF. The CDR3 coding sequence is TGCAGCGTGGACAGGGGAGGTGCTGAAGCTTTCTTT.